This is a list of T cell receptor beta chains from one sample in a study of CD8 T cells in Susac syndrome. TCRdb called the immunoSEQ multiplex PCR reads again in MiXCR, with one record for every CDR3 protein. The table has about 240,000 distinct CDR3 sequences, 90% to 96% seen once; the top ten hold 0.1%. Sequencing was performed on CD4+ T cells from PBMCs. Source of these receptors: a human donor with Susac syndrome. The CDR3 runs from the conserved cysteine through the conserved F or W. Each record gives: clone size, V gene, CDR3 protein. Rows may omit the clone size; those that give it use once, few, many or a size class.

.	TRBV6-1	CASSARAFMNTEAFF
.	TRBV3-1	CASSQGTEPRNTIYF
.	TRBV2	CASSGDSNTEAFF
.	TRBV27	CDSSLSIPGYEQYF
.	TRBV29-1	CSVRRARNTEAFF
.	TRBV12-3/TRBV12-4	CASSFSQAGGNTEAFF
.	TRBV13	CASSHTLAKNIQYF
.	TRBV25-1	CASSEWPESYEQYF
.	TRBV5-1	CASSTGPPGDSGNTIYF
.	TRBV5-1	CASRAAGVSSGANVLTF
once	TRBV6-5	CASSSGWGGRGGSNEQFF
.	TRBV28	CASSSGLKQFF
once	TRBV30	CAWSVLPGDQPQHF
.	TRBV12-3/TRBV12-4	CASSLVGLGASSYEQYF
.	TRBV10-3	CAISGDRGVGYTF
.	TRBV29-1	CSVEGPPQETQYF
.	TRBV4-1	CASSQDSSGGSYNEQFF
once	TRBV28	CASSLYRVPFF
.	TRBV18	CASSRDILLNTEAFF
.	TRBV29-1	CSVGTYPEAFF
.	TRBV5-1	CASSLELNQPQHF
.	TRBV28	CASLAETQYF
.	TRBV11-2	CASSLYRAGSNYGYTF
.	TRBV15	CATKFDRGTYGYTF
.	TRBV3-1	CASSPRLVTGSYGYTF
.	TRBV5-1	CASSLGTSGSAYNEQFF
.	TRBV29-1	CSVAGPLTQYF
.	TRBV3-1	CASSPHLSYEQYF
once	TRBV20-1	CSARASTNEKLFF
.	TRBV6-5	CASLNRQHNTEAFF
.	TRBV4-1	CASSQEFQGAEAFF
once	TRBV15	CATSRDFDRQRAYEQYF
.	TRBV25-1	CASSDLDRGQETQYF
.	TRBV4-2	CASSQETSGSWQYF
once	TRBV4-1	CASSHPEAGRDTEAFF
.	TRBV7-6	CASSLGTDYGYTF
.	TRBV20-1	CSATGGRTEAFF
.	TRBV15	CATSRKGEQFF
.	TRBV3-1	CASSQLWRNQETQYF
.	TRBV20-1	CSARGWLGLAPNEQFF
.	TRBV20-1	CSARPDTANYGYTF
.	TRBV11-2	CASIAGENTEAFF
.	TRBV9	CASSVGVIDEQYF